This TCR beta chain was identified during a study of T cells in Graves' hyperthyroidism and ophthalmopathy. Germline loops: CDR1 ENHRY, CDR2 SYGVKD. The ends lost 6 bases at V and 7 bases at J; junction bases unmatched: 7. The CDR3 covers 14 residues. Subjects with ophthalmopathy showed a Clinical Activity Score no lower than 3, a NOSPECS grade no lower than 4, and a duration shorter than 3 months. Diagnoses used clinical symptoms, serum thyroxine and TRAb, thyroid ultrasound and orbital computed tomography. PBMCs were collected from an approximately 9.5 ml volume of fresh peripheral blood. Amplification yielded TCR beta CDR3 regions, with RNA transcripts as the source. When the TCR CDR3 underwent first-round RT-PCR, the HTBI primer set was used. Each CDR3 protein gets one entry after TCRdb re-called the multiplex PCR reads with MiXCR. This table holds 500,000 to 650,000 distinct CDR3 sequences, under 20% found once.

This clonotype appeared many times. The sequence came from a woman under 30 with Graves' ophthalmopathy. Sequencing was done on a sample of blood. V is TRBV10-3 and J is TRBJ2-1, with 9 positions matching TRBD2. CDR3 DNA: TGTGCCATCAGCCTTGCGGGAGGGGATAATGAGCAGTTCTTC. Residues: CAISLAGGDNEQFF.